This T cell receptor (beta chain) was profiled in a study of identical twins. MiXCR, applied by TCRdb to the 5' RACE reads, yields one record per CDR3 protein. The table lists roughly 700,000 distinct CDR3 sequences, over 8.5% of them singletons, with roughly 0.9% in the top ten. CDR1 and CDR2 from the germline V gene are SNHLY and FYNNEI. This CDR3 has 13 amino acids. Between the trimmed V and J ends, which lost 1 base and 4 bases, there was a span of 7 bases. This clonotype has only a few counts. The data also belong to a second study, concerning yellow fever vaccine responses in identical twins.

This chain joins TRBV2 and TRBJ1-2; D remains ambiguous. Source material: PBMCs. The receptor was derived from a woman younger than 30 in good health. The chain's CDR3 is CASSEGAAYGYTF. The CDR3 DNA is TGTGCCAGCAGTGAAGGCGCAGCCTATGGCTACACCTTC.